This T cell receptor (beta chain) was identified in a study of blood T cell repertoires in COVID-19. This CDR3 region has 13 residues. Germline assignment: CDR1 MNHEY and CDR2 SVGAGI. The ends were cut back, 2 bases at V and 10 bases at J, with 12 bases in the middle. Clones were read by immunoSEQ multiplex PCR, and TCRdb kept only the in-frame ones, dropping some. The sample shows more than 20,000 clones, about 76% of them seen only once. This chain joins TRBV6-5 and TRBJ2-1; D may be TRBD2 (5 bases). The receptor's source is a man older than 75 with active or convalescent COVID-19. What was sequenced was peripheral blood. CDR3 in amino acids: CASSYPPPGEQFF. CDR3 DNA: TGTGCCAGCAGTTACCCACCTCCGGGAGAGCAGTTCTTC.